The present T cell receptor (beta chain) was sequenced within a study of CD8+ T cells in alopecia areata. Separation by sorting yielded CD4+ and CD8+ T cells from PBMCs. As concerns this clone: Antigen: not known.

Study-wide results and caveats: In scalp samples, resident alphabeta T cells of normal skin are also sequenced.

Reverse transcribed after extraction, RNA yielded cDNA as the sequencing template. Repertoires were generated with immunoSEQ multiplex PCR, while TCRdb's copy carries only in-frame clones and drops some. Altogether around 150,000 clones are present, about three fifths being singletons, with the ten largest covering 36%. The CDR3 has 15 amino acids. From germline, CDR1 is SGDLS and CDR2 YYNGEE. Trimming took off 0 bases at V and 5 bases at J, with 12 bases between the two ends. The chain is built from TRBV9 and TRBJ2-1; D not resolved. The specimen sequenced was CD8+ T cells sorted from blood. The TCR sequence derives from a human donor in good health. CDR3 residues: CASSVAGVGHNEQFF. The CDR3 DNA sequence: TGTGCCAGCAGCGTAGCTGGAGTCGGACACAATGAGCAGTTCTTC.